Shown below are 21 T cell receptor beta chains from a single sample sequenced in a study of T cells in Graves' hyperthyroidism and ophthalmopathy. TCR beta CDR3 region amplification was performed from RNA transcripts. With the HTBI primer set, the TCR CDR3 went through a first round of RT-PCR. TCRdb ran MiXCR on the multiplex PCR reads and lists one entry per CDR3 protein. The sample contains 500,000 to 600,000 distinct CDR3 sequences, 16% of which appear only once. Sequenced sample: blood. The receptors come from a woman under 30 with Graves' hyperthyroidism.

The chain couples TRBV4-1 to TRBJ2-5, with 13 bases fitting TRBD2. With V trimmed by 3 bases and J by 4 bases, 5 bases remained unmatched. The CDR3 is 16 amino acids. Germline values: CDR1 MGHRA, CDR2 YSYEKL. CDR3 sequence (DNA): TGCGCCAGCAGCCATAGGACTAGCGGGGGTGGAGAGACCCAGTACTTC. Translation: CASSHRTSGGGETQYF.

This clonotype was detected many times. The chain joins TRBV2 to TRBJ2-5; no firm D call. Per the germline V gene, CDR1 is SNHLY and CDR2 is FYNNEI. Trimming stripped 3 bases from V and 3 bases from J, with 8 bases between. The CDR3 is made up of 13 amino acids. CDR3 protein: CASSEGGEETQYF. The CDR3 nucleotides read TGTGCCAGCAGTGAGGGTGGAGAAGAGACCCAGTACTTC.

At least ten counts were recorded for this clonotype. The chain uses TRBV7-8 and TRBJ2-5; 9 bases match TRBD1. The CDR3 has 15 residues. V shed 6 bases and J 3 bases; nucleotides not matched to a gene: 8. Germline V gives CDR1 SGHVS, CDR2 FQNEAQ. CDR3 loop: CASRILRDREETQYF. The CDR3 bases are TGTGCCAGCAGGATCCTCCGGGACAGGGAAGAGACCCAGTACTTC. Complete variable domain (other parts from reference TRBV7-8 and TRBJ2-5): GAGVSQSPRYKVAKRGQDVALRCDPISGHVSLFWYQQALGQGPEFLTYFQNEAQLDKSGLPSDRFFAERPEGSVSTLKIQRTQQEDSAVYLCASRILRDREETQYFGPGTRLLVL.

The chain employs TRBV9 and TRBJ2-3; 9 nucleotides align to TRBD2. The CDR3 length is 16 residues. V gave up 0 bases and J gave up 2 bases; unmatched junction bases: 4. CDR1 is SGDLS and CDR2 is YYNGEE in the germline V gene. CDR3 loop: CASSVGASGVTDTQYF. CDR3 nucleotide sequence: TGTGCCAGCAGCGTAGGGGCTAGCGGGGTCACAGATACGCAGTATTTT.

Of note for this clonotype: This sequence may be a read error, since a much larger clone differs from it by one base. The chain carries TRBV29-1 and TRBJ2-1; the D gene could be TRBD1 or TRBD2 (7 bases each). Germline CDR1 and CDR2: SQVTM and ANQGSEA. The CDR3 is 15 amino acids. CDR3 in amino acids: CSVDMGRGPYNEQSF. The CDR3 DNA reads TGCAGCGTTGATATGGGGAGGGGGCCCTACAATGAGCAGTCCTTC.

This clonotype has a count of ten or more. This chain links TRBV30 with TRBJ1-2, with D possibly TRBD1 on 5 matching bases. CDR1 GTSNPN and CDR2 SVGIG come from the germline V gene (reference sequence). This CDR3 has 16 residues. Trimming removed 1 base at V and 5 bases at J, with 20 bases between. The chain's CDR3 is CAWSGGRDSEEYGYTF. The CDR3 DNA reads TGTGCCTGGAGTGGGGGACGGGACTCCGAGGAGTATGGCTACACCTTC.

J is TRBJ2-7 and V is TRBV3-1, with no clear D. The V and J ends lost 0 bases and 3 bases respectively, with 9 bases between them. The CDR3 runs 14 residues. CDR1 is LGHDT and CDR2 is YNNKEL in the germline V gene (reference sequence). The CDR3 protein is CASSQDALVYEQYF. In DNA, the CDR3 is TGTGCCAGCAGCCAAGATGCCCTAGTCTACGAGCAGTACTTC.

This clonotype was seen ten or more times. The chain uses TRBV28 and TRBJ1-1; D is possibly TRBD1 (5 bases). V was clipped by 5 bases and J by 4 bases, with 14 bases between them. This CDR3 is 14 amino acids long. From germline, CDR1 is MDHEN and CDR2 SYDVKM. As DNA, the CDR3 is TGTGCCAGCAGTCGTGATCCCGGGGGCACTGAAGCTTTCTTT. This encodes CASSRDPGGTEAFF.

A word on this clonotype: A read error is possible here, since a much larger clone lies one base away. The chain employs TRBV2 and TRBJ2-7; maybe TRBD1 (5 bases). The CDR3 totals 14 residues. Trimming took off 0 bases at V and 6 bases at J, with 12 bases between the two ends. Germline CDR1 is SNHLY and CDR2 is FYNNEI. The CDR3 bases are TGTGCCAGCAGTGAAGCGCTTCAGGGCTTCGAGCAGTACTTC. Translated: CASSEALQGFEQYF.

This chain uses TRBV27 with TRBJ1-2; D ambiguous. CDR3 length equals 13 residues. V lost 2 bases and J 6 bases, leaving 10 bases between the germline ends. Germline V lookup: CDR1 MNHEY, CDR2 SMNVEV (reference sequence). CDR3 amino acids: CASSLRGSDGYTF. The CDR3 nucleotides are TGTGCCAGCAGTTTACGGGGATCGGATGGCTACACCTTC.

The chain combines TRBV7-9 with TRBJ1-1; 7 bases fit TRBD1. Germline V CDR1 and CDR2: SEHNR, FQNEAQ (reference sequence). The CDR3 has 20 amino acids. V was clipped by 5 bases and J by 0 bases; unmatched bases: 21. The CDR3: CASSPKPRRQGLGLNTEAFF. The CDR3 DNA reads TGTGCCAGCAGCCCAAAACCCAGAAGACAGGGCCTCGGGTTGAACACTGAAGCTTTCTTT.

This clonotype was counted many times. V is TRBV10-3 and J is TRBJ2-5; unclear D gene. Germline V gene sequence: CDR1 ENHRY, CDR2 SYGVKD. This CDR3 is built from 13 residues. V gave up 10 bases and J gave up 1 base, with 13 bases separating them. The CDR3 region is CATGLAGQETQYF. In nucleotides, the CDR3 is TGTGCCACCGGATTGGCAGGCCAAGAGACCCAGTACTTC.

This clonotype has just a few counts. V gene TRBV10-3 combines with J gene TRBJ2-3; TRBD2 matches at 10 bases. The CDR3 consists of 15 residues. V was pared by 6 bases and J by 0 bases, with 3 bases of the junction left unmatched. Germline V lookup: CDR1 ENHRY, CDR2 SYGVKD. CDR3 loop: CAIRMTSGSTDTQYF. The CDR3, as DNA: TGTGCCATCAGGATGACTAGCGGGAGCACAGATACGCAGTATTTT.

The chain uses TRBV7-9 and TRBJ2-1; tentative D call: TRBD1 (6 bases). Germline V gives CDR1 SEHNR, CDR2 FQNEAQ (reference sequence). Between the trimmed V and J ends, which lost 8 bases and 0 bases, there was a span of 14 bases. The CDR3 contains 15 residues. The CDR3 bases are TGTGCCAGCGGCTCCGACAGGACCTCCTACAATGAGCAGTTCTTC. Residues: CASGSDRTSYNEQFF.

The table lists this clonotype with many counts. The chain links TRBV10-3 to TRBJ1-1, with a weak D call TRBD1 (5 bases). The germline V gene has CDR1 ENHRY and CDR2 SYGVKD. The CDR3 consists of 15 residues. Trimming removed 5 bases from V and 1 base from J, with 14 bases in between. The CDR3, as DNA: TGTGCCATCAGTAATAGTAGGGACCAGAACACTGAAGCTTTCTTT. This sequence encodes CAISNSRDQNTEAFF.

This clonotype was seen only a few times. The rearrangement joins TRBV6-4 to TRBJ1-6; D call uncertain. V was clipped by 0 bases and J by 7 bases, with 4 bases between them. This CDR3 is built from 13 residues. Per germline, CDR1 MRHNA and CDR2 SNTAGT. The CDR3 DNA reads TGTGCCAGCAGTGACTCTTCAAATTCACCCCTCCACTTT. Translating gives CASSDSSNSPLHF.

This clonotype was seen repeatedly, ten times or more. The V and J genes are TRBV27 and TRBJ2-5, with 9 bases identical to TRBD2. Germline CDR1 and CDR2: MNHEY and SMNVEV (reference sequence). Trimming removed 2 bases from V and 6 bases from J; junction bases left unmatched: 7. There are 15 residues in the CDR3. The CDR3 reads CASSLIAGDEQTQYF. CDR3 DNA: TGTGCCAGCAGTTTAATAGCGGGGGACGAACAGACCCAGTACTTC.

The rearrangement links TRBV4-1 to TRBJ2-1; 13 bases fit TRBD2. Germline lookup yields CDR1 MGHRA and CDR2 YSYEKL. V trimming: 4 bases; J trimming: 8 bases; junction bases outside the gene matches: 14. This CDR3 is built from 18 residues. CDR3 sequence (DNA): TGCGCCAGCAGCCCCGCCGGACTAGCGGGAGCGGTGGTTGATGAGCAGTTCTTC. Translation gives CASSPAGLAGAVVDEQFF.

This clonotype was seen at least ten times. The gene calls are TRBV15 and TRBJ2-3, with 9 positions matching TRBD2. This CDR3 contains 19 residues. Germline-derived CDR1 and CDR2 are LNHNV and YYDKDF (reference sequence). Trimming removed 5 bases from V and 0 bases from J; junction bases left unmatched: 15. Written as DNA, the CDR3 is TGTGCCACCAGCGGATCCTCTTGGTGGGGACTAGCCAGCACAGATACGCAGTATTTT. Its translation is CATSGSSWWGLASTDTQYF.

This clonotype was found once. V is TRBV29-1 and J is TRBJ2-3; a possible D gene is TRBD2 (6 bases). V was clipped by 2 bases and J by 0 bases, with 15 bases between them. CDR1 is SQVTM, CDR2 ANQGSEA, per germline. This CDR3 is built from 16 residues. The CDR3 sequence is CSVETGVGTSTDTQYF. Written as DNA, the CDR3 is TGCAGCGTTGAAACGGGGGTGGGCACTAGCACAGATACGCAGTATTTT.

This clonotype occurred a few times. The CDR3 region is CASSQQPGRLGEQFF. The DNA for the CDR3 is TGTGCCAGCAGCCAACAGCCGGGACGCTTAGGTGAGCAGTTCTTC. The chain links TRBV4-2 to TRBJ2-1; possibly TRBD1 or TRBD2 for D (5 bases each). The V end lost 2 bases, the J end lost 9 bases, and 17 bases lay between the germline ends. This CDR3 is built from 15 residues. Germline CDR1 and CDR2: LGHNA and YNFKEQ.